Below, 8 T cell receptor beta chains from the same sample are listed, as sequenced in a study of T cells in Graves' hyperthyroidism and ophthalmopathy. Regions amplified from RNA transcripts were the TCR beta CDR3 regions. Primed by the HTBI set, a first-round RT-PCR was run on the TCR CDR3. TCRdb passed the multiplex PCR reads through MiXCR, listing each CDR3 protein once. The sample carries about 460,000 distinct CDR3 sequences, approximately 23% recorded once. Sequencing input: blood. Receptor source: a woman in her seventies with Graves' ophthalmopathy.

This clonotype was observed a handful of times. The chain couples TRBV12-3 or TRBV12-4 to TRBJ2-7; 7 bases are shared with TRBD2. CDR3 length: 13 residues. The ends lost 7 bases at V and 2 bases at J; junction bases unmatched: 5. Written as DNA, the CDR3 is TGTGCCAGCAACCTTGGACTAGCCTACGAGCAGTACTTC. It encodes CASNLGLAYEQYF.

The chain has TRBV7-2 and TRBJ2-1; the match to TRBD2 covers 12 bases. This CDR3 contains 17 residues. Germline V gene lookup returns CDR1 SGHTA and CDR2 FQGNSA. V lost 4 bases and J lost 2; bases outside the gene matches: 6. CDR3 sequence reads: CASSSPTSGGPYNEQFF. In DNA form, the CDR3 reads TGTGCCAGCAGCTCGCCGACTAGCGGGGGTCCCTACAATGAGCAGTTCTTC.

This clonotype was recorded many times. The rearrangement links TRBV10-3 to TRBJ2-2; 9 bases align to TRBD1. J gave up 4 bases and V 10 bases, and 7 bases lay outside the gene matches. This CDR3 has 14 residues. CDR1 and CDR2 (germline): ENHRY, SYGVKD. As DNA, the CDR3 is TGTGCCACTACCGGGACAGGGACCACCGGGGAGCTGTTTTTT. It yields the protein CATTGTGTTGELFF.

This clonotype was detected ten times or more. The chain combines TRBV7-2 with TRBJ2-7, with 7 nucleotides matching TRBD1. Per the germline V gene, CDR1 is SGHTA and CDR2 is FQGNSA. Germline trimming cut 3 bases from V and 6 bases from J; bases unmatched to any gene: 8. The length of the CDR3 is 14 residues. The CDR3 loop reads CASSLSRGLGEQYF. DNA for the CDR3: TGTGCCAGCAGCTTGAGTAGGGGGCTGGGCGAGCAGTACTTC.

This chain uses TRBV30 with TRBJ2-2; TRBD2 might be the D (6 bases). Trimming took 2 bases from V and 5 from J, leaving 12 bases between them. Germline V gene data show CDR1 as GTSNPN and CDR2 as SVGIG (reference sequence). The CDR3 sequence is 14 residues long. The CDR3 reads CAWSYGTETGELFF. DNA of the CDR3: TGTGCCTGGAGTTACGGGACTGAGACCGGGGAGCTGTTTTTT. Drawing the rest from reference TRBV30 and TRBJ2-2, the complete variable domain is SQTIHQWPATLVQPVGSPLSLECTVEGTSNPNLYWYRQAAGRGLQLLFYSVGIGQISSEVPQNLSASRPQDRQFILSSKKLLLSDSGFYLCAWSYGTETGELFFGEGSRLTVL.

Concerning this clonotype: A read error may explain this, as a much larger clone is one base away. V is TRBV12-3 or TRBV12-4 and J is TRBJ1-1; D perhaps matches TRBD1 (5 bases). This CDR3 has 13 amino acids. This CDR3 is CASSPSQVTEASF. CDR3 in DNA: TGTGCCAGCAGTCCCTCACAGGTAACTGAAGCTTCCTTT.

The chain combines TRBV10-3 with TRBJ2-1; 7 nucleotides agree with TRBD2. This CDR3 has 14 residues. V was clipped by 3 bases and J by 9 bases; unmatched bases: 8. CDR1 and CDR2 (germline): ENHRY, SYGVKD. Written as DNA, the CDR3 is TGTGCCATCAGTGATCGCGGGAGTTCCGGTGAGCAGTTCTTC. Translation: CAISDRGSSGEQFF.

This clonotype showed up just a few times. The rearrangement joins TRBV5-5 to TRBJ2-1; D gene uncertain. Trimming left V 0 bases short and J 6 bases short, with 16 bases between. Per the germline V gene, CDR1 is SGHKS and CDR2 is YYEKEE (reference sequence). The length of the CDR3 is 16 residues. The CDR3 coding sequence is TGTGCCAGCAGCTTGGCGGCCGACCGTGAGGTCAATGAGCAGTTCTTC. The encoded protein is CASSLAADREVNEQFF.